Below are 21 T cell receptor beta chains sequenced from a single sample in a study of cytomegalovirus exposure and HLA in healthy donors. The PCR contained 60 Vbeta and 13 Jbeta primers. Here immunoSEQ multiplex PCR was the method, and the copy in TCRdb shows in-frame clones only, minus some. This table has around 170,000 clones, more than 65% appearing once. The material sequenced was PBMCs. These receptors all come from a woman aged 50 to 65 in good health and CMV-seronegative.

As DNA, the CDR3 is TGTGCCTGCGGGGGGCACATGAACACTGAAGCTTTCTTT. Protein: CACGGHMNTEAFF. The chain links TRBV28 to TRBJ1-1, with D perhaps TRBD1 (6 bases). The CDR3 length is 13 residues. The V end lost 11 bases, the J end lost 0 bases, and 13 bases lay between the germline ends. The V gene's germline CDR1 is MDHEN and CDR2 SYDVKM.

The V call is TRBV28, the J call TRBJ2-1; D is ambiguous. Germline CDR1 is MDHEN and CDR2 is SYDVKM. V gave up 3 bases and J gave up 6 bases, with 6 bases separating them. This CDR3 comprises 12 residues. CDR3 sequence: CASSLALNEQFF. CDR3 in DNA: TGTGCCAGCAGTTTGGCCCTCAATGAGCAGTTCTTC.

This clone was detected a few times. V is TRBV6-1 and J is TRBJ2-7; D is undetermined. V was cut by 5 bases and J by 3 bases, with 14 bases left in between. The CDR3 consists of 14 residues. Germline loops: CDR1 MNHNS, CDR2 SASEGT. CDR3 amino acids: CASSRRPGFYEQYF. Written as DNA, the CDR3 is TGTGCCAGCAGTCGCCGCCCCGGGTTCTACGAGCAGTACTTC.

The chain couples TRBV5-4 to TRBJ2-1; 8 bases map to TRBD2. Germline V gene sequence: CDR1 SGHNT, CDR2 YYREEE (reference sequence). V lost 3 bases, J lost 0 bases, and 2 bases stayed unmatched. This CDR3 is built from 15 residues. CDR3 region: CASSSSGSSYNEQFF. In DNA form, the CDR3 reads TGTGCCAGCAGCTCAAGCGGGAGCTCCTACAATGAGCAGTTCTTC.

This chain connects TRBV7-2 to TRBJ2-7; D possibly corresponds to TRBD1 (6 bases). The CDR3 has 14 residues. V was clipped by 8 bases and J by 0 bases, with 14 bases between them. Germline V gives CDR1 SGHTA, CDR2 FQGNSA. In DNA, the CDR3 is TGTGCCAGCGGACCGCCAGGGGCCTCCTACGAGCAGTACTTC. It is translated as CASGPPGASYEQYF.

The rearrangement uses TRBV2 and TRBJ2-7; a possible D gene is TRBD2 (6 bases). Germline lookup yields CDR1 SNHLY and CDR2 FYNNEI. V lost 3 bases and J lost 0, with 9 bases in between. The CDR3 covers 14 residues. CDR3 region: CASSDRDFSYEQYF. CDR3 coding DNA: TGTGCCAGCAGTGACCGGGACTTCTCCTACGAGCAGTACTTC.

This chain uses TRBV4-1 with TRBJ2-1, with 13 bases matching TRBD2. CDR3 length: 17 amino acids. The V segment lost 0 bases and the J segment 8 bases; nucleotides outside the gene matches: 7. Germline-derived CDR1 and CDR2 are MGHRA and YSYEKL. The CDR3 loop is CASSQERTSGSLDEQFF. DNA of the CDR3: TGCGCCAGCAGCCAAGAACGGACTAGCGGGAGTTTAGATGAGCAGTTCTTC.

The chain joins TRBV28 to TRBJ2-7, with 7 bases lining up with TRBD1. V lost 3 bases and J lost 3; bases outside the gene matches: 2. Germline lookup yields CDR1 MDHEN and CDR2 SYDVKM. This CDR3 spans 13 amino acids. The CDR3 coding sequence is TGTGCCAGCAGTTTGCAGGGGGACTACGAGCAGTACTTC. It yields the protein CASSLQGDYEQYF.

The chain carries TRBV5-1 and TRBJ2-7; the D gene is possibly TRBD2 (6 bases). The V gene's germline CDR1 is SGHRS and CDR2 YFSETQ. The CDR3 is 13 residues long. The V gene lost 6 bases and the J gene lost 6 bases, with 16 bases spanning the gap. The CDR3 is CASTNEAGIEQYF. The CDR3 nucleotides are TGCGCCAGCACCAATGAGGCGGGGATCGAGCAGTACTTC.

The chain is built from TRBV9 and TRBJ2-2; perhaps TRBD1 as D (6 bases). The germline CDR1 and CDR2 sequences are SGDLS and YYNGEE. The CDR3 runs 17 residues. The V and J ends lost 0 bases and 4 bases respectively, with 16 bases between them. The CDR3 loop is CASSVAGTPRGTGELFF. The DNA for the CDR3 is TGTGCCAGCAGCGTAGCTGGGACACCTCGAGGCACCGGGGAGCTGTTTTTT.

This clone was picked up a small number of times. The chain uses TRBV7-8 and TRBJ2-5; a weak D match, TRBD2 (5 bases). Germline-derived CDR1 and CDR2 are SGHVS and FQNEAQ. Trimming removed 9 bases at V and 2 bases at J, with 13 bases between. This CDR3 comprises 13 residues. The CDR3: CARVTSIQETQYF. DNA of the CDR3: TGTGCCAGGGTAACTAGTATACAAGAGACCCAGTACTTC.

This chain connects TRBV27 to TRBJ2-3; D unclear. The CDR3 length is 12 residues. V was trimmed by 4 bases and J by 3 bases, leaving 5 bases between them. Germline V gene data show CDR1 as MNHEY and CDR2 as SMNVEV (reference sequence). The CDR3, as DNA: TGTGCCAGCAGTTCCCCGACAGATACGCAGTATTTT. Encoded protein: CASSSPTDTQYF.

The chain uses TRBV6-4 and TRBJ2-1, with TRBD1 matching over 7 bases. The V segment lost 2 bases and the J segment 3 bases; nucleotides outside the gene matches: 1. This CDR3 has 14 residues. Germline V gene data show CDR1 as MRHNA and CDR2 as SNTAGT. The CDR3 sequence: CASSDGDSYNEQFF. CDR3 bases: TGTGCCAGCAGTGACGGGGACAGCTACAATGAGCAGTTCTTC.

The chain combines TRBV9 with TRBJ2-3; 13 nucleotides agree with TRBD2. Looked up from germline, CDR1 is SGDLS and CDR2 is YYNGEE. This CDR3 is 16 amino acids long. Trimming at V came to 4 bases and at J to 4 bases, leaving 6 bases not matched to a gene. The CDR3 DNA is TGTGCCAGCAGCCCTACTAGCGGGGGGGTTCCAGATACGCAGTATTTT. Its translation is CASSPTSGGVPDTQYF.

The chain joins TRBV6-6 to TRBJ1-2; maybe TRBD1 (5 bases). Germline loops: CDR1 MNHNY, CDR2 SVGAGI (reference sequence). CDR3 length: 13 residues. V was pared by 0 bases and J by 6 bases, with 8 bases between. The CDR3 bases are TGTGCCAGCAGTTACTCGTCGGGGGATGGCTACACCTTC. This gives the protein CASSYSSGDGYTF.

The chain has TRBV7-9 and TRBJ2-1; 14 positions match TRBD2. This CDR3 comprises 19 residues. V was clipped by 1 base and J by 8 bases; unmatched bases: 13. The V gene's germline CDR1 is SEHNR and CDR2 FQNEAQ (reference sequence). CDR3 nucleotide sequence: TGTGCCAGCAGCTTAGGGAAGAGGACTAGCGGGGGGCGGGTCGATGAGCAGTTCTTC. Translation gives CASSLGKRTSGGRVDEQFF.

The chain couples TRBV5-1 to TRBJ1-1; D may be TRBD1 (6 bases). With 3 bases removed from V and 0 bases from J, the gap between germline ends came to 12 bases. The CDR3 contains 15 residues. Germline V gene data show CDR1 as SGHRS and CDR2 as YFSETQ. The CDR3 DNA is TGCGCCAGCAGCTCTGACGGACAGCTGAACACTGAAGCTTTCTTT. Translated, it gives CASSSDGQLNTEAFF. Supplemented by reference TRBV5-1 and TRBJ1-1, the full variable domain reads KAGVTQTPRYLIKTRGQQVTLSCSPISGHRSVSWYQQTPGQGLQFLFEYFSETQRNKGNFPGRFSGRQFSNSRSEMNVSTLELGDSALYLCASSSDGQLNTEAFFGQGTRLTVV.

The gene calls are TRBV9 and TRBJ2-1; tentatively, D is TRBD2 (6 bases). Germline loops: CDR1 SGDLS, CDR2 YYNGEE. Trimming pared 0 bases from V and 4 bases from J, leaving 14 bases between. The CDR3 has 16 amino acids. CDR3 sequence (DNA): TGTGCCAGCAGCGTAGAGCACGGGGGAGTTTACAATGAGCAGTTCTTC. Residues: CASSVEHGGVYNEQFF.

The gene calls are TRBV20-1 and TRBJ1-2; D is undetermined. Trimming removed 0 bases at V and 10 bases at J, with 9 bases between. Germline V gene sequence: CDR1 DFQATT, CDR2 SNEGSKA (reference sequence). This CDR3 comprises 11 residues. CDR3 sequence (DNA): TGCAGTGCTAGAGAAGCCGGGTACTACACCTTC. Amino acid sequence: CSAREAGYYTF.

This rearrangement joins TRBV19 to TRBJ2-5, with D tentatively TRBD1 (5 bases). Per the germline V gene, CDR1 is LNHDA and CDR2 is SQIVND (reference sequence). V was clipped by 5 bases and J by 1 base, with 14 bases between them. The CDR3 extends over 15 amino acids. In DNA form, the CDR3 reads TGTGCCAGTAGTTCCCAGGGCTCGGGCCAAGAGACCCAGTACTTC. Protein product: CASSSQGSGQETQYF.

CDR3 sequence reads: CASSQGGEHYEQYF. CDR3 sequence (DNA): TGTGCCAGCAGCCAAGGAGGGGAGCACTACGAGCAGTACTTC. V usage is TRBV11-3 and J usage is TRBJ2-7, with a tentative D call TRBD2 (6 bases). There are 14 residues in the CDR3. The V end was cut by 5 bases, the J end by 3 bases, with 14 bases between. Looked up from germline, CDR1 is SGHNT and CDR2 is YENEEA.